The TCR beta chain under discussion was sequenced for a study of blood T cell repertoires in COVID-19. Study summary: From the United States, Italy and Spain came samples of acute and convalescent COVID-19.

During active infection, Seattle patients enrolled and were then monitored through disease. CDR3 size: 12 residues. Between the trimmed V and J ends, which lost 6 bases and 8 bases, there was a span of 13 bases. The protocol was immunoSEQ multiplex PCR, while the TCRdb copy is restricted to in-frame clones and leaves out a portion. The table lists around 220,000 clones, about 84% of them singletons. This sequence originates from an elderly woman with COVID-19, enrolled during active disease. Sequenced sample: peripheral blood. The J gene is TRBJ1-1, the V gene TRBV12-3 or TRBV12-4, with D maybe TRBD1 (6 bases). In DNA, the CDR3 is TGTGCCAGCAGCCGGGACACTGGAGAAGCTTTCTTT. It yields the protein CASSRDTGEAFF.